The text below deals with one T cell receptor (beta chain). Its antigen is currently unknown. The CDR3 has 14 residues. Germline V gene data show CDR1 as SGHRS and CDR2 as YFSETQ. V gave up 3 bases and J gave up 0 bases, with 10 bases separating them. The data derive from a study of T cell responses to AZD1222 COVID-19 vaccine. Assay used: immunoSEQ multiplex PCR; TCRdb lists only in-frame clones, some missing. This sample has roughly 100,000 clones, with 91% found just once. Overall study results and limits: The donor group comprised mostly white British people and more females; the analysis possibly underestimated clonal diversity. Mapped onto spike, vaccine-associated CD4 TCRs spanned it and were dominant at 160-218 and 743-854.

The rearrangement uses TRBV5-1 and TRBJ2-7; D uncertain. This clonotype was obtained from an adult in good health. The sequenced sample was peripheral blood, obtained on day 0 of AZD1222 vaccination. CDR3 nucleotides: TGCGCCAGCAGCTGGTTGCCGGGCTCCTACGAGCAGTACTTC. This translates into CASSWLPGSYEQYF.